This T cell receptor beta chain was identified during a study of T-cell reconstitution after alpha-beta-depleted transplantation in children. The library targeted TCRbeta and was prepared with unique molecular identifiers. TCRdb re-analysed the PCR reads in MiXCR, keeping a single row per CDR3 protein. The data hold some 550,000 distinct CDR3 sequences, with 15% to 20% observed a single time. This clonotype was detected a few times. The sequences come from PBMCs from the stem cell graft donor, collected from the stem cell graft. This receptor was taken from a human donor who donated a stem cell graft to a child with acute lymphoblastic leukemia.

CDR3 sequence: CATSSHLGTGGDIQYF. The DNA of the CDR3 is TGTGCCACCAGCAGTCACTTGGGGACAGGGGGGGACATTCAGTACTTC. The chain combines TRBV15 with TRBJ2-4, with 11 bases lining up with TRBD1. In germline, CDR1 is LNHNV, CDR2 YYDKDF (reference sequence). The V gene end was trimmed by 3 bases and the J gene end by 8 bases; junction bases not matched to a gene: 9. This CDR3 has 16 residues.